Here is one T cell receptor beta chain with its context. No antigen is known for it. Germline V lookup: CDR1 SEHNR, CDR2 FQNEAQ (reference sequence). V was pared by 3 bases and J by 5 bases, with 11 bases of the junction left unmatched. The CDR3 is 17 residues long. The time point was: blood from clinic visit 5 months post-surgery; TSC patient then seizure free. The data belong to a study of brain T cells in children with intractable seizures. Whole-study findings and limits: Viral specificity was inferred only from CDR3 similarity; HCMV serostatus was unknown.

This table comes from immunoSEQ multiplex PCR, and its TCRdb copy is limited to in-frame clones, with some not included. The profile covers about 340,000 clones, with about 93% appearing a single time and about 5.8% taken by the ten largest. The genes are TRBV7-9 and TRBJ2-1, with 9 bases identical to TRBD1. Specimen: peripheral blood, collected approximately 5 months after surgery. This TCR was sampled from a boy under three years old with tuberous sclerosis and intractable seizures. As DNA, the CDR3 is TGTGCCAGCAGCTTTGATCCGGGACAGGGTAACGACAATGAGCAGTTCTTC. It encodes CASSFDPGQGNDNEQFF.